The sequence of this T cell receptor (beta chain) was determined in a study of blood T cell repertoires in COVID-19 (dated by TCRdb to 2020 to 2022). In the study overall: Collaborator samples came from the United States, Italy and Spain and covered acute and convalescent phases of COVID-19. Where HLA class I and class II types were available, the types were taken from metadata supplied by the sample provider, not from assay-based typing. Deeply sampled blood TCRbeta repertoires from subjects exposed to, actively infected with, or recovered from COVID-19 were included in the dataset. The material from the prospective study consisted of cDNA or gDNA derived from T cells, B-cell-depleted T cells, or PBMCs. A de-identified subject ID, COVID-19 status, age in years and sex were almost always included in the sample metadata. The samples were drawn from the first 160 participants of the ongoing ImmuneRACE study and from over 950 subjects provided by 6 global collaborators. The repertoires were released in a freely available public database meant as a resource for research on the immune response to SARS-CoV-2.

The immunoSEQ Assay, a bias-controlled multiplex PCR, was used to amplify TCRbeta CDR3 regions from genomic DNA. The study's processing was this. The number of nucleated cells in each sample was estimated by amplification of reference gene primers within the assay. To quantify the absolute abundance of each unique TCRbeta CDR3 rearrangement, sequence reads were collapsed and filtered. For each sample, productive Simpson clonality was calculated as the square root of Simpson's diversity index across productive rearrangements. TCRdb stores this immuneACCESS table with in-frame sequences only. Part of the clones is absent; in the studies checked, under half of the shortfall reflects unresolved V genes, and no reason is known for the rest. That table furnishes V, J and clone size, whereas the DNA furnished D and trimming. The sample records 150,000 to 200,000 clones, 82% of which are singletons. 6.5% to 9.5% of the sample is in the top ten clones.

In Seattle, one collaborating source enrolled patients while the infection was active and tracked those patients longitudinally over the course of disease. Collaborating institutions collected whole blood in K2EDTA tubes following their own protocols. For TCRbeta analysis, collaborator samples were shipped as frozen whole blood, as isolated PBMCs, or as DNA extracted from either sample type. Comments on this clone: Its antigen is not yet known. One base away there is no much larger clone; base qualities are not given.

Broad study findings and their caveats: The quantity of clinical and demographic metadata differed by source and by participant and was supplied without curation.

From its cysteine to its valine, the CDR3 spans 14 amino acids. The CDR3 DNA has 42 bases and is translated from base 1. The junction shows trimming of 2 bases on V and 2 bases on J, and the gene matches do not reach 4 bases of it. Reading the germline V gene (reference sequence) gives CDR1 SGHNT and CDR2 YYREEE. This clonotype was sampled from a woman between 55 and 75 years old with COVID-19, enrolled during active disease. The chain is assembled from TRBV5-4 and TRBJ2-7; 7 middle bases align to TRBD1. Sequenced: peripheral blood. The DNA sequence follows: TGTGCCAGCAGCTTACAGGGGAGCGCCTACGAGCAGTACGTC. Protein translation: CASSLQGSAYEQYV.